The present T cell receptor beta chain was sequenced within a study of CD8 T cells in Susac syndrome. Germline V gives CDR1 SGHDT, CDR2 YYEEEE. CDR3 length: 11 residues. Trimming took off 4 bases at V and 12 bases at J, with 14 bases between the two ends. The authors reverse transcribed about 0.5 to 1 ug RNA with random hexamers. One entry per CDR3 protein results from TCRdb running MiXCR on the immunoSEQ multiplex PCR reads. The sample holds some 97,000 distinct CDR3 sequences, about 95% seen once. This chain connects TRBV5-6 to TRBJ2-7, with D perhaps TRBD1 (6 bases). Sequencing was performed on CD8+ T cells from PBMCs. The origin of this receptor is a human donor with Susac syndrome. The CDR3 DNA is TGTGCCAGCAGCAGCAACAGGGCCGCGTACTTC. Protein: CASSSNRAAYF. The full variable domain, completed using reference TRBV5-6 and TRBJ2-7, is DAGVTQSPTHLIKTRGQQVTLRCSPKSGHDTVSWYQQALGQGPQFIFQYYEEEERQRGNFPDRFSGHQFPNYSSELNVNALLLGDSALYLCASSSNRAAYFGPGTRLTVT.